This passage covers 21 T cell receptor beta chains from one sample sequenced in a study of blood T cell repertoires in COVID-19. TCRdb keeps only in-frame clones here, not all; method: immunoSEQ multiplex PCR. The repertoire holds 220,000 or so clones, with roughly 88% as singletons. Specimen: PBMCs or T cells enriched from blood (not recorded which). Receptors originate from a woman between 45 and 60 years old who had recovered from COVID-19.

The V gene is TRBV6-2 or TRBV6-3, the J gene TRBJ2-1; 10 positions agree with TRBD1. The junction had 4 bases not matched to a gene; V was cut back by 5 bases and J by 3 bases. Germline V gene data show CDR1 as MNHEY and CDR2 as SVGEGT. The CDR3 has 15 amino acids. Written as DNA, the CDR3 is TGTGCCAGCAGTCGGACAGGGGGTATCTACAATGAGCAGTTCTTC. It encodes CASSRTGGIYNEQFF.

V gene TRBV11-1 combines with J gene TRBJ1-6; D ambiguous. Looked up from germline, CDR1 is SGHAT and CDR2 is FQDESV (reference sequence). Between the trimmed V and J ends, which lost 4 bases and 13 bases, there was a span of 17 bases. CDR3 length: 14 amino acids. CDR3: CASSSGELAVPLHF. The CDR3 DNA reads as TGTGCCAGCAGCTCTGGGGAGCTGGCCGTCCCCCTCCACTTT.

This chain links TRBV27 with TRBJ2-3; the D gene is possibly TRBD1 (6 bases). This CDR3 comprises 17 residues. Germline V gene data show CDR1 as MNHEY and CDR2 as SMNVEV (reference sequence). Trimming stripped 5 bases from V and 0 bases from J, with 18 bases between. This CDR3 is CASSLRAQGASTDTQYF. The DNA for the CDR3 is TGTGCCAGCAGTCTCCGAGCACAGGGCGCTAGCACAGATACGCAGTATTTT.

The J gene is TRBJ2-6, the V gene TRBV9; D not certain. Germline lookup yields CDR1 SGDLS and CDR2 YYNGEE. This CDR3 has 13 residues. Trimming cost V 4 bases and J 4 bases, with 6 bases left between them. Here the CDR3 DNA reads TGTGCCAGCAGCCGGGTCGGGGCCAACGTCCTGACTTTC. It encodes CASSRVGANVLTF. Variable domain in full (rest from reference TRBV9 and TRBJ2-6): DSGVTQTPKHLITATGQRVTLRCSPRSGDLSVYWYQQSLDQGLQFLIQYYNGEERAKGNILERFSAQQFPDLHSELNLSSLELGDSALYFCASSRVGANVLTFGAGSRLTVL.

The CDR3 reads CASSEVGLAGGADTQYF. Written as DNA, the CDR3 is TGTGCCAGCAGTGAAGTCGGACTAGCGGGGGGCGCAGATACGCAGTATTTT. V and J are TRBV2 and TRBJ2-3; 14 positions agree with TRBD2. The V gene end was trimmed by 1 base and the J gene end by 4 bases; junction bases not matched to a gene: 4. The CDR3 has 17 amino acids. CDR1 SNHLY and CDR2 FYNNEI come from the germline V gene.

On this clone itself: In the same sample, other DNA sequences code for this CDR3. This chain uses TRBV28 with TRBJ1-5; D gene unclear. V was cut by 1 base and J by 0 bases, with 7 bases left in between. From germline, CDR1 is MDHEN and CDR2 SYDVKM. This CDR3 has 15 residues. The CDR3 sequence: CASSLFGGSNQPQHF. CDR3 sequence (DNA): TGTGCCAGCAGTTTATTCGGAGGTAGCAATCAGCCCCAGCATTTT. The full variable domain, with the rest looked up from reference TRBV28 and TRBJ1-5, is DVKVTQSSRYLVKRTGEKVFLECVQDMDHENMFWYRQDPGLGLRLIYFSYDVKMKEKGDIPEGYSVSREKKERFSLILESASTNQTSMYLCASSLFGGSNQPQHFGDGTRLSIL.

This chain's CDR3 is CASSLRSGESEAFF. The CDR3, as DNA: TGTGCCAGCAGCTTGAGGTCAGGGGAATCTGAAGCTTTCTTT. This chain links TRBV5-4 with TRBJ1-1; a possible D gene is TRBD1 (6 bases). Per germline, CDR1 SGHNT and CDR2 YYREEE (reference sequence). With 1 base removed from V and 6 bases from J, the gap between germline ends came to 13 bases. This CDR3 has 14 amino acids.

This sequence joins TRBV6-2 or TRBV6-3 and TRBJ2-1; TRBD1 might be the D (5 bases). The CDR3 is made up of 16 amino acids. V was cut by 0 bases and J by 0 bases, with 9 bases left in between. CDR1 MNHEY and CDR2 SVGEGT come from the germline V gene. CDR3 residues: CASSYSGRNSYNEQFF. The CDR3 nucleotides are TGTGCCAGCAGTTACTCGGGGCGGAACTCCTACAATGAGCAGTTCTTC.

The chain is built from TRBV30 and TRBJ2-7, with 9 bases fitting TRBD2. This CDR3 is 15 amino acids long. Trimming removed 3 bases from V and 3 bases from J; junction bases left unmatched: 9. CDR1 is GTSNPN, CDR2 SVGIG, per germline (reference sequence). CDR3 coding DNA: TGTGCCTGGAGGGGAACGGGCGGGAGGGTCTACGAGCAGTACTTC. Protein: CAWRGTGGRVYEQYF.

The table lists this clone with a count of one. The V and J genes are TRBV30 and TRBJ2-7; tentative D call: TRBD1 (5 bases). The CDR3 is 12 amino acids. Germline V CDR1 and CDR2: GTSNPN, SVGIG (reference sequence). The V end lost 7 bases, the J end lost 3 bases, and 13 bases lay between the germline ends. The CDR3 coding sequence is TGTGCCTCCTGGGAAAGGGGCTACGAGCAGTACTTC. It specifies CASWERGYEQYF.

The chain joins TRBV6-2 or TRBV6-3 to TRBJ2-3; 7 positions agree with TRBD1. V shed 0 bases, J shed 6 bases, and the junction held 6 bases outside the gene matches. Germline loops: CDR1 MNHEY, CDR2 SVGEGT. The CDR3 spans 15 residues. Written as DNA, the CDR3 is TGTGCCAGCAGTTACTCGATCGACAGGGTTGATACGCAGTATTTT. This gives the protein CASSYSIDRVDTQYF.

Comment on this clone: Other DNA sequences of this sample code for an identical CDR3. The chain has TRBV4-2 and TRBJ1-1; D is undetermined. Germline V gene lookup returns CDR1 LGHNA and CDR2 YNFKEQ. This CDR3 region has 12 residues. V lost 1 base and J 3 bases, leaving 3 bases between the germline ends. CDR3 sequence: CASSQGDTEAFF. In nucleotides, the CDR3 is TGTGCCAGCAGCCAAGGCGACACTGAAGCTTTCTTT.

The genes are TRBV6-1 and TRBJ1-5; D remains unclear. The germline V gene has CDR1 MNHNS and CDR2 SASEGT. V was pared by 3 bases and J by 3 bases, with 9 bases between. There are 14 residues in the CDR3. The CDR3 bases are TGTGCCAGCAGTGACCGGGATTACAATCAGCCCCAGCATTTT. This sequence encodes CASSDRDYNQPQHF.

This clone is a singleton in its sample. The chain joins TRBV7-9 to TRBJ1-5; tentatively, D is TRBD1 (5 bases). Trimming cost V 4 bases and J 4 bases, with 14 bases left between them. CDR1 SEHNR and CDR2 FQNEAQ come from the germline V gene (reference sequence). CDR3 length: 15 amino acids. The CDR3 DNA reads as TGTGCCAGCAGCTCCGGACATGATCGGAATCAGCCCCAGCATTTT. This gives the protein CASSSGHDRNQPQHF.

V gene TRBV6-5 combines with J gene TRBJ2-3; 8 bases align to TRBD1. V was pared by 6 bases and J by 2 bases, with 7 bases of the junction left unmatched. This CDR3 is 15 amino acids long. Germline CDR1 reads MNHEY; CDR2 reads SVGAGI. CDR3 sequence: CASRRQGSVTDTQYF. The CDR3 DNA follows: TGTGCCAGCAGGCGACAGGGGTCCGTCACAGATACGCAGTATTTT.

The CDR3 protein is CASSRDRALYSPLHF. The CDR3, as DNA: TGTGCCAGTAGTAGGGACAGGGCATTATACTCACCCCTCCACTTT. This rearrangement joins TRBV19 to TRBJ1-6; 9 bases match TRBD1. The CDR3 runs to 15 residues. After removal of 4 bases from V and 10 bases from J, the junction contained 8 bases not matched to a gene. From germline, CDR1 is LNHDA and CDR2 SQIVND (reference sequence).

This sequence joins TRBV6-6 and TRBJ2-5; D unclear. The CDR3 is 14 amino acids. Germline assignment: CDR1 MNHNY and CDR2 SVGAGI (reference sequence). The germline V and J ends were trimmed by 0 bases and 2 bases, with 7 bases remaining between them. CDR3 sequence reads: CASSYSNYQETQYF. The CDR3 bases are TGTGCCAGCAGTTACTCGAACTATCAAGAGACCCAGTACTTC.

This rearrangement joins TRBV4-1 to TRBJ1-2; 9 nucleotides agree with TRBD1. The CDR3 has 12 amino acids. With V trimmed by 4 bases and J by 10 bases, 4 bases remained unmatched. Germline V gene sequence: CDR1 MGHRA, CDR2 YSYEKL. DNA of the CDR3: TGCGCCAGCAGCCTCCGACAGGGGGACTACACCTTC. This sequence encodes CASSLRQGDYTF.

The genes are TRBV5-6 and TRBJ2-1; weak D call: TRBD1 (6 bases). Germline values: CDR1 SGHDT, CDR2 YYEEEE. V was pared by 3 bases and J by 10 bases, with 8 bases between. The CDR3 contains 11 residues. The CDR3 coding sequence is TGTGCCAGCAGCTCCACAGGGGAGCAGTTCTTC. This sequence encodes CASSSTGEQFF.

The V and J genes are TRBV3-1 (or the pseudogene TRBV3-2) and TRBJ2-2, with 7 bases identical to TRBD1. There are 16 residues in the CDR3. V lost 4 bases and J lost 0; bases outside the gene matches: 5. Per the germline V gene, CDR1 is LGHDT and CDR2 is YNNKEL (reference sequence). The CDR3 nucleotides read TGTGCCAGCAGCCGAGGACAGGCAGCGAACACCGGGGAGCTGTTTTTT. Its translation is CASSRGQAANTGELFF.

This clone was found a few times. This rearrangement joins TRBV28 to TRBJ1-4; 7 positions agree with TRBD1. CDR3 length: 15 amino acids. CDR1 is MDHEN and CDR2 is SYDVKM in the germline V gene. After removal of 5 bases from V and 4 bases from J, the junction contained 7 bases not matched to a gene. The CDR3 DNA reads as TGTGCCAGCAGTCCCGGACAGGCAGATAATGAAAAACTGTTTTTT. Amino acid sequence: CASSPGQADNEKLFF.